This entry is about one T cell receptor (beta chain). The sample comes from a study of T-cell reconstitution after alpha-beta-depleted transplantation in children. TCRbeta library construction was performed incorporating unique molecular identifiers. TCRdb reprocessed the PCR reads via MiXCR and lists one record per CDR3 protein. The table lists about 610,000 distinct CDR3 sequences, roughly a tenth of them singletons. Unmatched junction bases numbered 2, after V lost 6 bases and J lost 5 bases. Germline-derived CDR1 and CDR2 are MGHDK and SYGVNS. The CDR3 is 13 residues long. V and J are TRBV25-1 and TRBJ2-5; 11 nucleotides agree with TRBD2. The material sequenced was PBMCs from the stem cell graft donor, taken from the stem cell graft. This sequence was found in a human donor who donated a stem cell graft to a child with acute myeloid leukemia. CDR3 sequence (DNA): TGTGCCAGCAGGTCTAGCGGGAGGGAGACCCAGTACTTC. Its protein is CASRSSGRETQYF.